Listed here are 15 T cell receptor beta chains from one sample, sequenced in a study of blood T cell repertoires in COVID-19. TCRdb's copy holds only in-frame clones and misses some; the assay was immunoSEQ multiplex PCR. The repertoire has 200,000 to 250,000 clones, around nine tenths of them found once; the top ten carry 1.5% to 2%. The sequenced sample consisted of PBMCs or T cells enriched from blood (not recorded which). All receptors come from a young woman who had recovered from COVID-19.

The rearrangement uses TRBV6-5 and TRBJ2-7, with TRBD2 identical over 7 bases. The CDR3 sequence is 14 residues long. V lost 6 bases, J lost 3 bases, and 8 bases stayed unmatched. Germline values: CDR1 MNHEY, CDR2 SVGAGI. The DNA for the CDR3 is TGTGCCAGCAGGACCAGCGGGGCCATCTACGAGCAGTACTTC. Residues: CASRTSGAIYEQYF.

The V gene is TRBV7-3, the J gene TRBJ2-1; a possible D gene is TRBD2 (5 bases). The V end lost 0 bases, the J end lost 8 bases, and 11 bases lay between the germline ends. Germline V lookup: CDR1 SGHTA, CDR2 FQGTGA. CDR3 length equals 14 residues. The CDR3 loop is CASSLTLVVDEQFF. In DNA form, the CDR3 reads TGTGCCAGCAGCTTAACACTAGTGGTCGATGAGCAGTTCTTC.

The chain recombines TRBV6-5 with TRBJ2-2, with 8 bases that match TRBD1. The CDR3 runs 15 residues. The germline V gene encodes CDR1 MNHEY and CDR2 SVGAGI. J gave up 1 base and V 7 bases, and 5 bases lay outside the gene matches. The CDR3 protein is CASNLGTGNTGELFF. CDR3 bases: TGTGCCAGCAACCTGGGGACAGGGAACACCGGGGAGCTGTTTTTT.

This chain connects TRBV19 to TRBJ1-6, with D maybe TRBD1 (5 bases). This CDR3 has 15 residues. Trimming took 5 bases from V and 7 from J, leaving 15 bases between them. Germline CDR1 and CDR2: LNHDA and SQIVND (reference sequence). CDR3 amino acids: CASSLRGGRNSPLHF. CDR3 coding DNA: TGTGCCAGTAGTCTGCGCGGGGGACGGAATTCACCCCTCCACTTT.

This chain joins TRBV2 and TRBJ1-2, with no clear D. V was clipped by 10 bases and J by 3 bases, with 18 bases between them. CDR3 size: 14 residues. CDR1 SNHLY and CDR2 FYNNEI come from the germline V gene. The CDR3 nucleotides are TGTGCCACCGAGGGAGACTCAAACCACTATGGCTACACCTTC. This gives the protein CATEGDSNHYGYTF.

The V gene is TRBV12-1, the J gene TRBJ1-4; the table assigns TRBD1, which was not confirmed against the DNA. TRBV12-1 represents a pseudogene. This CDR3 is built from 15 residues. The CDR3 reads CASSTQTGRNEKLFF. Here the CDR3 DNA reads TGTGCCAGCAGCACTCAGACAGGCCGTAATGAAAAACTGTTTTTT.

The chain couples TRBV11-3 to TRBJ1-1; 9 nucleotides agree with TRBD1. Germline assignment: CDR1 SGHNT and CDR2 YENEEA. This CDR3 contains 17 residues. The ends lost 5 bases at V and 1 base at J; junction bases unmatched: 11. The CDR3 nucleotides are TGTGCCAGCAGCCCCGGGACAGGGAGGATGAAGAACACTGAAGCTTTCTTT. Its protein is CASSPGTGRMKNTEAFF.

About this clone: Relative to the germline gene, one junction end is altered; a read error may explain this. The chain combines TRBV7-7 with TRBJ2-5; TRBD2 agrees at 9 bases. The CDR3 extends over 15 amino acids. CDR1 is SSHAT, CDR2 FNYEAQ, per germline (reference sequence). The CDR3 sequence is CASSLTSGSQETQYF. As DNA, the CDR3 is TGTGCTAGCAGCTTAACTAGCGGGTCTCAAGAGACCCAGTACTTC.

The chain is built from TRBV2 and TRBJ2-1, with TRBD1 identical over 7 bases. CDR1 and CDR2 (germline): SNHLY, FYNNEI. With V trimmed by 5 bases and J by 9 bases, 16 bases remained unmatched. The CDR3 consists of 16 residues. The CDR3 loop is CASSPNTGTESTEQFF. The CDR3 nucleotides are TGTGCCAGCAGTCCCAACACCGGGACAGAAAGTACTGAGCAGTTCTTC.

This rearrangement joins TRBV4-1 to TRBJ1-4; TRBD1 might be the D (5 bases). V lost 3 bases and J 2 bases, leaving 13 bases between the germline ends. Looked up from germline, CDR1 is MGHRA and CDR2 is YSYEKL. This CDR3 is built from 16 residues. The CDR3: CASSHEVGGTNEKLFF. The DNA of the CDR3 is TGCGCCAGCAGCCACGAAGTCGGGGGTACTAATGAAAAACTGTTTTTT.

CDR3 DNA: TGTGCCAGCAGCCAAGGGGGGGGACCCGATAACAATCAGCCCCAGCATTTT. Translation gives CASSQGGGPDNNQPQHF. The chain links TRBV3-1 (or the pseudogene TRBV3-2) to TRBJ1-5, with a tentative D call TRBD1 (5 bases). The CDR3 length is 17 residues. Germline V CDR1 and CDR2: LGHDT, YNNKEL (reference sequence). Trimming removed 1 base at V and 3 bases at J, with 16 bases between.

CDR3 in amino acids: CASTSTGELFF. The CDR3 DNA follows: TGTGCCAGCACTTCTACCGGGGAGCTGTTTTTT. The chain carries TRBV9 and TRBJ2-2, with D unresolved. The germline gives CDR1 SGDLS, CDR2 YYNGEE. Trimming cost V 6 bases and J 5 bases, with 5 bases left between them. The CDR3 extends over 11 amino acids.

The chain has TRBV27 and TRBJ2-7; perhaps TRBD1 as D (5 bases). V was pared by 0 bases and J by 10 bases, with 16 bases between. The V gene's germline CDR1 is MNHEY and CDR2 SMNVEV (reference sequence). The CDR3 is 14 residues long. The CDR3, as DNA: TGTGCCAGCAGTTTATCCCCCGGACAAGGGGTTCAGTACTTC. This codes for CASSLSPGQGVQYF.

The chain uses TRBV28 and TRBJ1-5; D unresolved. Germline values: CDR1 MDHEN, CDR2 SYDVKM. CDR3 length equals 12 residues. Trimming cost V 2 bases and J 11 bases, with 10 bases left between them. CDR3 region: CASSLPGGAQHF. CDR3 coding DNA: TGTGCCAGCAGTTTACCCGGTGGTGCCCAGCATTTT.

This clone was recorded at least ten times. This chain joins TRBV19 and TRBJ1-2, with D possibly being TRBD1 (6 bases). Germline loops: CDR1 LNHDA, CDR2 SQIVND (reference sequence). This CDR3 has 13 amino acids. V lost 6 bases and J lost 5, with 13 bases in between. The CDR3 loop is CASRSGVVYGYTF. CDR3 nucleotide sequence: TGTGCCAGTAGGTCAGGGGTGGTGTATGGCTACACCTTC.